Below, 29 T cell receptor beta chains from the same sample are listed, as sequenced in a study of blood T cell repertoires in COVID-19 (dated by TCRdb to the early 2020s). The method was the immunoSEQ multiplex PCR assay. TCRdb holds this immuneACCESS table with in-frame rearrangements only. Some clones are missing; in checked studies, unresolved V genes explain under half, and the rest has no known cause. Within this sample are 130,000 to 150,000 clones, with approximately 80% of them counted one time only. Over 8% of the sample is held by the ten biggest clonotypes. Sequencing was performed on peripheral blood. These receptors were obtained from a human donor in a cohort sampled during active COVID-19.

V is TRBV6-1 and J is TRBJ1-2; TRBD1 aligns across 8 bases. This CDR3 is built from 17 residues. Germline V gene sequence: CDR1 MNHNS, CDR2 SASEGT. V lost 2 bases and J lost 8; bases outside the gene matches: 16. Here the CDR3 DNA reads TGTGCCAGCAGTGAATTCACAGGGGGATATTTGGGCGACGGCTACACCTTC. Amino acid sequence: CASSEFTGGYLGDGYTF.

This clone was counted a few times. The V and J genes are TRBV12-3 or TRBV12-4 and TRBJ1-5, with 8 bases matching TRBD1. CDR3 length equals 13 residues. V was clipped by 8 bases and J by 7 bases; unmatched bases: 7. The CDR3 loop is CASRSGGRQPQHF. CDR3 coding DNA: TGTGCCAGCCGCTCAGGGGGCAGACAGCCCCAGCATTTT.

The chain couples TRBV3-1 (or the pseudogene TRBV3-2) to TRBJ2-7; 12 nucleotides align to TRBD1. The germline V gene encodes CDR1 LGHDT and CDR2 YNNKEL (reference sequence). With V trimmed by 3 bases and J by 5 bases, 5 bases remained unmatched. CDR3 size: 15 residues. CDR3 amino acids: CASSQMGQGANEQYF. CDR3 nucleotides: TGTGCCAGCAGCCAGATGGGACAGGGGGCGAACGAGCAGTACTTC.

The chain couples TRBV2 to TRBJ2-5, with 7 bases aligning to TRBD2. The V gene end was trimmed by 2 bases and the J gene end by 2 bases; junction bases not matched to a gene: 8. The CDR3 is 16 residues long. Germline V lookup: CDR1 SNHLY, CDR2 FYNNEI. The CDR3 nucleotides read TGTGCCAGCAGTGAAAGTGGCGGGAGTTTTCAAGAGACCCAGTACTTC. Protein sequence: CASSESGGSFQETQYF.

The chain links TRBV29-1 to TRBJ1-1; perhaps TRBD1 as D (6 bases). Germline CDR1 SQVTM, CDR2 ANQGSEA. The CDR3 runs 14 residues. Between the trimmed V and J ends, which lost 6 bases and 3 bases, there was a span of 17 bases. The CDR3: CSVQGLRTDTEAFF. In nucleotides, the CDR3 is TGCAGCGTCCAGGGGTTGAGGACGGACACTGAAGCTTTCTTT.

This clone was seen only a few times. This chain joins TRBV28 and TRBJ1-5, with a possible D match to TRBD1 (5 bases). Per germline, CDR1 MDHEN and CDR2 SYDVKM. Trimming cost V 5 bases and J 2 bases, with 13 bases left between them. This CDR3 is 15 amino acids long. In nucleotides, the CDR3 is TGTGCCAGCAGTGACGAGCGGGGGGGCAATCAGCCCCAGCATTTT. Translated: CASSDERGGNQPQHF. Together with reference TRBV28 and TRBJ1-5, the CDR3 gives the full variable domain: DVKVTQSSRYLVKRTGEKVFLECVQDMDHENMFWYRQDPGLGLRLIYFSYDVKMKEKGDIPEGYSVSREKKERFSLILESASTNQTSMYLCASSDERGGNQPQHFGDGTRLSIL.

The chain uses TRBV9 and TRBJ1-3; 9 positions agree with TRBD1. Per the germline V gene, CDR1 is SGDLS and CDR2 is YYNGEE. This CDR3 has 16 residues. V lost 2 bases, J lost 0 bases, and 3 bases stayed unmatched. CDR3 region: CASSVEDRGSGNTIYF. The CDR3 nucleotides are TGTGCCAGCAGCGTCGAGGACAGGGGCTCTGGAAACACCATATATTTT.

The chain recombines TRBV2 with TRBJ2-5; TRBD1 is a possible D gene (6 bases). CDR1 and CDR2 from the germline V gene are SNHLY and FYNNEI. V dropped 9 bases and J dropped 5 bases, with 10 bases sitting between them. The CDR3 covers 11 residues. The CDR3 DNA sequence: TGTGCCAGGCAGGGGTTGGAGACCCAGTACTTC. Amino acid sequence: CARQGLETQYF.

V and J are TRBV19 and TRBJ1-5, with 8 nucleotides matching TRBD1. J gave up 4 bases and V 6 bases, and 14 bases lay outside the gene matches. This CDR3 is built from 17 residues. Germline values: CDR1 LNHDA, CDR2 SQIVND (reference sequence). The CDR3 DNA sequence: TGTGCCAGTAGCCAGGACAGGGAGAGGGCCTCGAATCAGCCCCAGCATTTT. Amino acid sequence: CASSQDRERASNQPQHF.

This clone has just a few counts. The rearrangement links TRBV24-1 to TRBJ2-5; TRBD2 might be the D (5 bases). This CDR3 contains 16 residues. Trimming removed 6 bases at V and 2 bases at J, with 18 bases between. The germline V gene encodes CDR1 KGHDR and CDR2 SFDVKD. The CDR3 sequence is CATSTAVRAPQETQYF. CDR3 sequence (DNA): TGTGCCACCAGTACCGCCGTGCGGGCTCCTCAAGAGACCCAGTACTTC.

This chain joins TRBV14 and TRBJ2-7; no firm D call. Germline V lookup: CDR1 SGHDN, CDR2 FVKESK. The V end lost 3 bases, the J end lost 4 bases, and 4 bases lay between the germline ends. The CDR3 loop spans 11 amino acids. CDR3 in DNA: TGTGCCAGCAGCCACAGTTACGAGCAGTACTTC. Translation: CASSHSYEQYF.

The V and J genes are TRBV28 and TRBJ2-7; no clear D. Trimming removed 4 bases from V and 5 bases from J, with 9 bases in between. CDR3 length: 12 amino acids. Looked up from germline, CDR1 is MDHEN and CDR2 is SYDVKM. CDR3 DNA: TGTGCCAGCAGTTCCCGCCCGGACGAGCAGTACTTC. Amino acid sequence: CASSSRPDEQYF.

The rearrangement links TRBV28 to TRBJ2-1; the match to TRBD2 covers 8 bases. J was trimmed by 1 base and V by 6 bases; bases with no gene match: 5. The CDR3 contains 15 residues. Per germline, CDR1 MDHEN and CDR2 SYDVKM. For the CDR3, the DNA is TGTGCCAGCAGGCCGGGACTAGGTTCCTACAATGAGCAGTTCTTC. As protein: CASRPGLGSYNEQFF. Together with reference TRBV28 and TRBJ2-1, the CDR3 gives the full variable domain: DVKVTQSSRYLVKRTGEKVFLECVQDMDHENMFWYRQDPGLGLRLIYFSYDVKMKEKGDIPEGYSVSREKKERFSLILESASTNQTSMYLCASRPGLGSYNEQFFGPGTRLTVL.

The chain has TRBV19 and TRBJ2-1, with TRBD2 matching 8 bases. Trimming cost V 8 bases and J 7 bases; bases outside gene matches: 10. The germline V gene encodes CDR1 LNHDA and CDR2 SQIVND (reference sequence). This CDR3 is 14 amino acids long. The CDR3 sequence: CASDPGGTINEQFF. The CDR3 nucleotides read TGTGCCAGTGACCCGGGAGGGACGATAAATGAGCAGTTCTTC.

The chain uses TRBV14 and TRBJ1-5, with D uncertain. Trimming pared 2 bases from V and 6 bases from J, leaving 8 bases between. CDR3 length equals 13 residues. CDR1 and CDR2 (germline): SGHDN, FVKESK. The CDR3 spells CASSQQSGQPQHF. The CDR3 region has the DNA TGTGCCAGCAGCCAACAGTCGGGTCAGCCCCAGCATTTT.

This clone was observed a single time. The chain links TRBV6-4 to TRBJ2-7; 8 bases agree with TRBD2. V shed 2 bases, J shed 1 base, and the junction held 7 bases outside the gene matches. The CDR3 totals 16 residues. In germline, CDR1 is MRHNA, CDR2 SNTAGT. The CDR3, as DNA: TGTGCCAGCAGTGACCCGACTAGCGCCGGTTCCTACGAGCAGTACTTC. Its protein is CASSDPTSAGSYEQYF.

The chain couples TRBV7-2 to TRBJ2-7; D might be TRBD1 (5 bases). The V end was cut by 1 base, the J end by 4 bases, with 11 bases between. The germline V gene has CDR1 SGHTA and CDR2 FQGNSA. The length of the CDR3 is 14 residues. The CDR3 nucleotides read TGTGCCAGCAGCTTAGACAGGTCTATGTACGAGCAGTACTTC. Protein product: CASSLDRSMYEQYF.

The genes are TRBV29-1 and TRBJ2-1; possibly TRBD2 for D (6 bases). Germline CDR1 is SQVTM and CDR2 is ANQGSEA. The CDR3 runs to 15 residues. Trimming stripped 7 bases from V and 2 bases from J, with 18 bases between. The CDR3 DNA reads TGCAGCGCGGCCCAGGGAGGCGGGACCTACAATGAGCAGTTCTTC. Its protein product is CSAAQGGGTYNEQFF.

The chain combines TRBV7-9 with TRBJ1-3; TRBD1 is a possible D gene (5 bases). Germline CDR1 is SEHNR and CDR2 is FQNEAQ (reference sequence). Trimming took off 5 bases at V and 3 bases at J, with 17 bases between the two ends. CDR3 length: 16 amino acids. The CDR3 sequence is CASSPERPRGGNTIYF. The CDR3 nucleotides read TGTGCCAGCAGCCCCGAAAGGCCAAGGGGTGGAAACACCATATATTTT. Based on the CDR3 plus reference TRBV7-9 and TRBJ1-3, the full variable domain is DTGVSQNPRHKITKRGQNVTFRCDPISEHNRLYWYRQTLGQGPEFLTYFQNEAQLEKSRLLSDRFSAERPKGSFSTLEIQRTEQGDSAMYLCASSPERPRGGNTIYFGEGSWLTVV.

The CDR3 protein is CASSRLTSVSIGEQFF. The CDR3 nucleotides are TGCGCCAGCAGCCGACTAACTAGCGTTAGTATCGGTGAGCAGTTCTTC. This chain connects TRBV4-1 to TRBJ2-1; 7 positions match TRBD2. The CDR3 consists of 16 residues. Germline V lookup: CDR1 MGHRA, CDR2 YSYEKL. Unmatched junction bases numbered 15, after V lost 4 bases and J lost 9 bases.

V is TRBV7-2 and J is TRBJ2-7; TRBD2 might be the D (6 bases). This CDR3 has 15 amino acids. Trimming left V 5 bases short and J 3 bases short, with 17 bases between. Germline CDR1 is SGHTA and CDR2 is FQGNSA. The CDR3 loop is CASSGGTETYYEQYF. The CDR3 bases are TGTGCCAGCAGCGGCGGGACCGAAACCTACTACGAGCAGTACTTC.

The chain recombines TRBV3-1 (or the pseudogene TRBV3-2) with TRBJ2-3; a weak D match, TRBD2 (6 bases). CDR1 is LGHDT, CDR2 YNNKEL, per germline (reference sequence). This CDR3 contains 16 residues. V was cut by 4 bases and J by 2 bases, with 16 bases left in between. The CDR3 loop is CASSLLGGAATDTQYF. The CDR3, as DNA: TGTGCCAGCAGCCTGCTGGGGGGAGCCGCCACAGATACGCAGTATTTT.

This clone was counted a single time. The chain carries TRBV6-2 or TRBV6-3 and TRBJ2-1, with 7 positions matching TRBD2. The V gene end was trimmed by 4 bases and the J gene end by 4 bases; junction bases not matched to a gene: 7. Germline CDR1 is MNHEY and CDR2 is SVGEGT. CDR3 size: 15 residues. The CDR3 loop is CASSSVGRGYNEQFF. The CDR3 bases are TGTGCCAGCAGTTCCGTAGGGCGGGGGTACAATGAGCAGTTCTTC.

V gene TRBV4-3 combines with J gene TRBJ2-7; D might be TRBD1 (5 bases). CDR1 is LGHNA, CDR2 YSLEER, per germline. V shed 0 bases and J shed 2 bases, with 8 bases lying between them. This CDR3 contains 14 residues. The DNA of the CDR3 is TGCGCCAGCAGCCAAGAAGCCAGGGCCTACGAGCAGTACTTC. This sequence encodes CASSQEARAYEQYF.

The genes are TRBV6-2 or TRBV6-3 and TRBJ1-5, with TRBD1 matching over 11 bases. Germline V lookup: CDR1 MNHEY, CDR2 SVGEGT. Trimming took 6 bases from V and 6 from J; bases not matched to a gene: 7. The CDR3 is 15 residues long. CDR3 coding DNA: TGTGCCAGCAGCCAATGGACAGGGGGCGGTCAGCCCCAGCATTTT. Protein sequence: CASSQWTGGGQPQHF.

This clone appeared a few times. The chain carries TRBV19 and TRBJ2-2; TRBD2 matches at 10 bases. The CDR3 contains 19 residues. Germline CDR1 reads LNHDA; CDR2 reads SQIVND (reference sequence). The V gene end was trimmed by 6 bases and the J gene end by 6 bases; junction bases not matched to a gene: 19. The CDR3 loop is CASRDQTKASGSKSGELFF. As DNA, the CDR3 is TGTGCCAGTAGAGATCAAACTAAGGCTAGCGGGAGTAAGTCCGGGGAGCTGTTTTTT.

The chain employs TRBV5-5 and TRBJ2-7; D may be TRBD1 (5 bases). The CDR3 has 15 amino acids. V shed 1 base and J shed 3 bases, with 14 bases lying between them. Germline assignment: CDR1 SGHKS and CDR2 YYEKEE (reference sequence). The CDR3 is CASSLSLGRDYEQYF. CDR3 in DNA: TGTGCCAGCAGCTTGAGTCTGGGCAGGGACTACGAGCAGTACTTC.

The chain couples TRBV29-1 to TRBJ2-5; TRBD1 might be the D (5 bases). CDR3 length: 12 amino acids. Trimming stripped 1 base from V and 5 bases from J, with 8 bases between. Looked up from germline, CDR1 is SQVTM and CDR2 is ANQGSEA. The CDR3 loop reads CSVEARAETQYF. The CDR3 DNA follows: TGCAGCGTTGAAGCCAGGGCGGAGACCCAGTACTTC.

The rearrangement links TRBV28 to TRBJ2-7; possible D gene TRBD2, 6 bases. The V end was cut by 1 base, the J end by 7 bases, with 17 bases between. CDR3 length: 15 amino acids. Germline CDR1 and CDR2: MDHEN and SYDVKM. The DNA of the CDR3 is TGTGCCAGCAGTTTATCGGCTTGGCCTGGGGGGGAGCAGTACTTC. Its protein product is CASSLSAWPGGEQYF.